The 15 T cell receptor beta chains in this list originate from one sample, sequenced in a study of blood T cell repertoires in COVID-19 (dated by TCRdb to about 2020). Preparation of the library involved the immunoSEQ multiplex PCR assay. TCRdb retrieved this table from immuneACCESS and kept in-frame rearrangements only. Not all clones are present; in checked studies, unresolved V genes account for under half, and no reason is known for the remainder. This sample is represented by roughly 250,000 clones; approximately 86% of them were singletons. The top ten clonotypes cover 1.5% to 2% of the sample. Sequenced: PBMCs or T cells enriched from blood (not recorded which). These receptors all stem from a woman aged 45-59 years who had recovered from COVID-19.

The chain carries TRBV5-1 and TRBJ1-4, with D uncertain. Germline CDR1 is SGHRS and CDR2 is YFSETQ. There are 15 residues in the CDR3. Trimming cost V 1 base and J 5 bases, with 12 bases left between them. CDR3 sequence reads: CASSLSGNKNEKLFF. The DNA for the CDR3 is TGCGCCAGCAGCTTGAGCGGAAACAAAAATGAAAAACTGTTTTTT.

The genes are TRBV6-1 and TRBJ2-3; TRBD2 matches at 8 bases. CDR3 length equals 15 residues. Trimming took 2 bases from V and 2 from J; bases not matched to a gene: 3. Germline V lookup: CDR1 MNHNS, CDR2 SASEGT. CDR3 sequence: CASSETSGDTDTQYF. CDR3 in DNA: TGTGCCAGCAGTGAAACTAGCGGCGACACAGATACGCAGTATTTT.

The chain uses TRBV30 and TRBJ2-2; weak D call: TRBD2 (5 bases). The V gene's germline CDR1 is GTSNPN and CDR2 SVGIG (reference sequence). Trimming took 4 bases from V and 7 from J, leaving 13 bases between them. The CDR3 is 13 residues long. For the CDR3, the DNA is TGTGCCTGGAACCCCGAACTAGACGGGGAGCTGTTTTTT. Protein: CAWNPELDGELFF.

The chain combines TRBV11-2 with TRBJ1-4; possibly TRBD1 for D (5 bases). From germline, CDR1 is SGHAT and CDR2 FQNNGV. The CDR3 totals 14 residues. Deletions cut 10 bases from V and 3 bases from J, with 15 bases between. In DNA, the CDR3 is TGTGCCACCAAAGGTGACAGTTCTAATGAAAAACTGTTTTTT. This gives the protein CATKGDSSNEKLFF.

As to this clone: The junction departs from the called germline gene at one end, perhaps through a read error. This rearrangement joins TRBV11-2 to TRBJ1-2; TRBD1 aligns across 7 bases. Germline V gene sequence: CDR1 SGHAT, CDR2 FQNNGV. The CDR3 has 16 amino acids. The CDR3 DNA sequence: TGTGCCAGCAGCATAGACAGGGTGCTTTTGGACTATGGCTACACCTTC. This codes for CASSIDRVLLDYGYTF.

The rearrangement joins TRBV24-1 to TRBJ1-2; no firm D call. Trimming removed 1 base from V and 4 bases from J, with 6 bases in between. The CDR3 length is 13 residues. Germline V CDR1 and CDR2: KGHDR, SFDVKD. CDR3 amino acids: CATSDFRIYGYTF. CDR3 coding DNA: TGTGCCACCAGTGATTTCCGTATCTATGGCTACACCTTC.

The rearrangement uses TRBV7-2 and TRBJ2-1; TRBD1 might be the D (6 bases). CDR3 size: 13 residues. Trimming stripped 5 bases from V and 4 bases from J, with 9 bases between. Germline CDR1 and CDR2: SGHTA and FQGNSA. The CDR3 loop is CASSTGSYNEQFF. The CDR3 DNA reads as TGTGCCAGCAGCACAGGGAGTTACAATGAGCAGTTCTTC.

The chain is built from TRBV28 and TRBJ1-5; the D gene is possibly TRBD1 (5 bases). The CDR3 consists of 16 residues. Germline CDR1 and CDR2: MDHEN and SYDVKM. Trimming pared 3 bases from V and 0 bases from J, leaving 12 bases between. The CDR3: CASSLGGTGSNQPQHF. As DNA, the CDR3 is TGTGCCAGCAGTTTGGGGGGGACGGGTAGCAATCAGCCCCAGCATTTT. The full variable domain, rest sourced from reference TRBV28 and TRBJ1-5, is DVKVTQSSRYLVKRTGEKVFLECVQDMDHENMFWYRQDPGLGLRLIYFSYDVKMKEKGDIPEGYSVSREKKERFSLILESASTNQTSMYLCASSLGGTGSNQPQHFGDGTRLSIL.

V and J are TRBV5-1 and TRBJ1-2, with 9 positions matching TRBD1. J was trimmed by 4 bases and V by 4 bases; bases with no gene match: 11. The CDR3 runs to 16 residues. Germline V CDR1 and CDR2: SGHRS, YFSETQ. CDR3 in DNA: TGCGCCAGCAGCCCAAGGGGGGACAGGGATCCCTATGGCTACACCTTC. It codes for CASSPRGDRDPYGYTF.

The rearrangement joins TRBV9 to TRBJ2-7, with TRBD2 identical over 11 bases. Germline values: CDR1 SGDLS, CDR2 YYNGEE. The V segment lost 5 bases and the J segment 6 bases; nucleotides outside the gene matches: 4. CDR3 length equals 13 residues. CDR3 region: CASRTSGSVEQYF. CDR3 coding DNA: TGTGCCAGCAGAACTAGCGGGAGTGTCGAGCAGTACTTC.

This clone is a singleton in its sample. The chain carries TRBV12-3 or TRBV12-4 and TRBJ2-7; no reliable D call. V dropped 4 bases and J dropped 1 base, with 5 bases sitting between them. The CDR3 sequence is 12 residues long. The CDR3 nucleotides are TGTGCCAGCAGTTCCTATTCCTACGAGCAGTACTTC. Translating it yields CASSSYSYEQYF.

The chain has TRBV19 and TRBJ2-3, with 8 bases identical to TRBD2. The germline gives CDR1 LNHDA, CDR2 SQIVND (reference sequence). The CDR3 runs 13 residues. CDR3 DNA: TGTGGTTCGGGGGGGACTAGCACAGATACGCAGTATTTT. Residues: CGSGGTSTDTQYF.

V gene TRBV5-4 combines with J gene TRBJ2-7, with TRBD2 as a possible D gene (6 bases). CDR1 is SGHNT and CDR2 is YYREEE in the germline V gene (reference sequence). The CDR3 length is 17 residues. The ends were cut back, 0 bases at V and 0 bases at J, with 16 bases in the middle. DNA for the CDR3: TGTGCCAGCAGCTTGGGGGGAGGCGGATTAAACTCCTACGAGCAGTACTTC. Translation: CASSLGGGGLNSYEQYF. The whole variable domain, remainder taken from reference TRBV5-4 and TRBJ2-7, is ETGVTQSPTHLIKTRGQQVTLRCSSQSGHNTVSWYQQALGQGPQFIFQYYREEENGRGNFPPRFSGLQFPNYSSELNVNALELDDSALYLCASSLGGGGLNSYEQYFGPGTRLTVT.

V and J are TRBV4-1 and TRBJ1-5, with 7 positions matching TRBD1. The CDR3 spans 14 residues. CDR1 and CDR2 (germline): MGHRA, YSYEKL. V trimming: 4 bases; J trimming: 3 bases; junction bases outside the gene matches: 3. This chain's CDR3 is CASSRTGDNQPQHF. The CDR3 coding sequence is TGCGCCAGCAGCCGAACAGGGGACAATCAGCCCCAGCATTTT.

The chain links TRBV14 to TRBJ2-5; no reliable D call. The CDR3 runs to 14 residues. Trimming left V 4 bases short and J 7 bases short, with 16 bases between. Germline lookup yields CDR1 SGHDN and CDR2 FVKESK. CDR3 DNA sequence: TGTGCCAGCAGCCCCGTTAGTAGCATGACGACCCAGTACTTC. Amino acids: CASSPVSSMTTQYF.